These 2 T cell receptor beta chains came from one sample sequenced in a study of blood T cell repertoires in COVID-19. Sequencing used immunoSEQ multiplex PCR; TCRdb keeps in-frame clones, though not all of them. The sample contains 140,000 to 150,000 clones, over 75% of which appear only once. Sequenced sample: peripheral blood. The receptors were gathered from a woman in her sixties with COVID-19, enrolled during active disease.

The chain links TRBV7-9 to TRBJ2-2, with 8 bases identical to TRBD1. This CDR3 spans 15 amino acids. Unmatched junction bases numbered 4, after V lost 5 bases and J lost 2 bases. Germline assignment: CDR1 SEHNR and CDR2 FQNEAQ (reference sequence). The CDR3 DNA is TGTGCCAGCAGCGGCAGGGGGCTCAACACCGGGGAGCTGTTTTTT. Its protein product is CASSGRGLNTGELFF.

V gene TRBV12-5 combines with J gene TRBJ2-3; a weak D match, TRBD1 (5 bases). The V gene's germline CDR1 is LGHNT and CDR2 FRNRAP. This CDR3 contains 14 residues. V lost 1 base, J lost 2 bases, and 7 bases lay in between. The CDR3 here is CASGLGQPTDTQYF. CDR3 nucleotide sequence: TGTGCTAGTGGTTTGGGACAGCCCACAGATACGCAGTATTTT.